This T cell receptor beta chain came from a study of identifying expanded T cells in peripheral blood (dated by TCRdb to about 2019). Study-level background: Technical replicates were generated by sequencing separate aliquots of the same genomic DNA pool, and four replicates were compared pairwise.

TCRbeta CDR3 regions were profiled with the immunoSEQ Assay using bias-controlled multiplex PCR amplification of genomic DNA. Per the original workflow: The absolute abundance of each unique TCRbeta CDR3 region was quantified after sequences were collapsed and filtered. Differential abundance was tested with two models: a binomial (Fisher-equivalent) model and a beta-binomial model that adds time-dependent variance fitted from healthy donors. Any clone with fewer than 5 combined templates was excluded, and a clone was called differentially abundant if its Benjamini-Hochberg FDR was below 0.01. Using the form v = (b*log(k)+a)^2, the beta-binomial variance was modeled as a function of the total template count across the two samples. The source is immuneACCESS, and TCRdb retained only in-frame sequences with V and J called. Part of the clones is not carried over; for the studies checked, unresolved V genes explain less than half of this, and the remainder is unexplained. D and trimming were read from the DNA, whereas the V and J calls and clone size are those reported in that table. Across this sample there are tens of thousands of clones, with 70% to 90% seen only once. Less than 5.5% of the sample comes from the top ten.

This clone was counted between two and nine times. This receptor's antigen is unknown. Base qualities are not recorded, but no much larger clone differs from it by a single base. During the collection period, no infections or other immune events were recorded for the healthy donors. To calibrate time-dependent variance in a beta-binomial model of T-cell clone differential abundance, blood repertoires from healthy donors were used as a training cohort. There were around 10 healthy donors in the training cohort, of whom 3 were female and 7 were male. On average the donors were around 39 years old, and their ages spanned roughly 29 to 70 years. Whole blood from each healthy donor was obtained from a commercial supplier and was collected at three time points 2 to 3 weeks apart. For immunosequencing, genomic DNA was extracted from whole blood that had not been sorted. CDR3 length: 17 amino acids, cysteine to phenylalanine. Of the read, only the CDR3 DNA is kept; its 51 bases are in frame from base 1. The germline V gene gives CDR1 as SGHDT and CDR2 as YYEEEE. V is pared back by 3 bases and J by 2 bases, with 19 bases lying between the germline termini.

Results and caveats for the whole study, not just this receptor: Between technical replicates the binomial model flagged approximately 1.2 differentially abundant clones, whereas over roughly two weeks the binomial model flagged about 15 and over roughly 4 weeks about 19. Variance in clone template counts between approximately 2-week samples significantly increased with total template count across all healthy donors. The authors expected biological variance in healthy repertoires might increase further over much longer intervals such as months to years. Both the number of clones called differentially abundant and the false-positive rate were significantly reduced by the beta-binomial model across all healthy-donor time intervals.

The receptor chain draws on TRBV5-6 and TRBJ2-3, with TRBD1 perhaps the D gene, on 7 matching bases. Specimen: blood. This TCR came from a person aged 18 to 75 in good health. The CDR3 is CASSSPTGRLFTDTQYF. In nucleotides, the sequence is TGTGCCAGCAGCTCGCCGACAGGGAGGTTATTCACAGATACGCAGTATTTT.